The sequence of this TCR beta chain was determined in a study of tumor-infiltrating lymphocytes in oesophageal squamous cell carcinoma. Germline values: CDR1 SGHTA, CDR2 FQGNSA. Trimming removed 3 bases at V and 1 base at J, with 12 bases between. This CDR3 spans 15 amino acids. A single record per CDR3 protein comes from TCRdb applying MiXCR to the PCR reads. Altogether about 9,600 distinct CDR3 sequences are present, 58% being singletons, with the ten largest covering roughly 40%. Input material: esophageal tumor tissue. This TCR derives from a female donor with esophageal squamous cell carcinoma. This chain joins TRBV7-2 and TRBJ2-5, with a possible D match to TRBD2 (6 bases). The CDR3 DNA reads TGTGCCAGCAGCTTCGCCGGGACTGGCCAAGAGACCCAGTACTTC. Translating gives CASSFAGTGQETQYF.